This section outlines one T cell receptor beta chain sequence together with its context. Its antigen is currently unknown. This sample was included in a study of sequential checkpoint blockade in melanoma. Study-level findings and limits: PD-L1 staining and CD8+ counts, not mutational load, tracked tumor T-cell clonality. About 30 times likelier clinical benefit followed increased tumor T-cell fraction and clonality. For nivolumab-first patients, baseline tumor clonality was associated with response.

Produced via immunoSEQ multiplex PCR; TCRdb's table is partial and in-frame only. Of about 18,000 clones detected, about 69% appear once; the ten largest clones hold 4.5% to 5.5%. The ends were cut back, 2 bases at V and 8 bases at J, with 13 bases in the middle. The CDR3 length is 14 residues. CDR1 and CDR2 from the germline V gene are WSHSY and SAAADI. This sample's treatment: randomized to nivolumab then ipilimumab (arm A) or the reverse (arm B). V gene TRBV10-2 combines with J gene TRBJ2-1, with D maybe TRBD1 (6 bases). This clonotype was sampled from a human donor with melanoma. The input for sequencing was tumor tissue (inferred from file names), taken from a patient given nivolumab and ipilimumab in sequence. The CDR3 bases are TGCGCCAGCAGTGAGGACCAGGGGTGGTATGAGCAGTTCTTC. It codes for CASSEDQGWYEQFF.